These T cell receptor beta chains were read from a single sample in a study of long-term antiretroviral therapy in people with HIV. Data came from immunoSEQ multiplex PCR; TCRdb stores just in-frame clones and leaves some out. The sample shows about 6,600 clones, around 74% of them seen only once. The sequences come from unsorted PBMCs, collected 0.1 years before starting antiretroviral therapy. The receptors were gathered from a young man with HIV. CDR3s include the opening cysteine and the closing phenylalanine or tryptophan. The order of the fields is D gene, J gene, V gene, clone size, CDR3 protein, CDR3 DNA. A D gene is named only where the DNA matches it firmly. Clone size appears in some rows only: once, few, many, or a class for an expanded clone.

.,TRBJ2-2,TRBV11-2,once,CASRGDTGELFF,TGTGCCAGCAGGGGGGACACCGGGGAGCTGTTTTTT
.,TRBJ1-1,TRBV11-2,.,CASSLGVNQRNTEAFF,TGTGCCAGCAGCTTGGGCGTAAACCAGAGAAACACTGAAGCTTTCTTT
.,TRBJ1-6,TRBV5-1,few,CASSSTGDNSPLHF,TGCGCCAGCAGCTCTACAGGAGATAATTCACCCCTCCACTTT
TRBD1,TRBJ2-4,TRBV23-1,.,CASSNPGTGGPKNIQYF,TGCGCCAGCAGTAACCCAGGGACAGGGGGCCCCAAAAACATTCAGTACTTC
.,TRBJ2-2,TRBV29-1,.,CIIRGVNTGELFF,TGCATCATCAGGGGAGTGAACACCGGGGAGCTGTTTTTT
TRBD1,TRBJ2-5,TRBV5-4,.,CASSPRTGEETQYF,TGTGCCAGCAGCCCCAGGACAGGGGAGGAGACCCAGTACTTC
TRBD2,TRBJ2-3,TRBV19,.,CASNQLAGGDTQYF,TGTGCCAGTAACCAACTAGCGGGGGGCGATACGCAGTATTTT
.,TRBJ1-1,TRBV6-5,.,CASSYAAGPTEAFF,TGTGCCAGCAGTTACGCAGCCGGTCCCACTGAAGCTTTCTTT
TRBD2,TRBJ2-3,TRBV7-2,.,CASSFVGGGPDTQYF,TGTGCCAGCAGCTTTGTTGGCGGGGGGCCAGATACGCAGTATTTT
.,TRBJ2-2,TRBV14,.,CASSLQGTGELFF,TGTGCCAGCAGCCTCCAGGGTACCGGGGAGCTGTTTTTT
.,TRBJ1-4,TRBV2,.,CASKTSRNEKLFF,TGTGCCTCAAAAACAAGCCGTAATGAAAAACTGTTTTTT
.,TRBJ1-6,TRBV28,.,CASNPMGRYNSPLHF,TGTGCCAGCAACCCCATGGGAAGGTATAATTCACCCCTCCACTTT
.,TRBJ2-3,TRBV28,.,CASRPENTLSSTDTQYF,TGTGCCAGCAGACCGGAGAACACCCTCTCTAGCACAGATACGCAGTATTTT
TRBD1,TRBJ1-6,TRBV6-6,.,CASSYSGQGPNSPLHF,TGTGCCAGCAGTTACTCGGGACAGGGTCCAAATTCACCCCTCCACTTT
.,TRBJ1-2,TRBV28,few,CASSLPGQQRYGYTF,TGTGCCAGCAGTCTCCCTGGACAGCAACGGTATGGCTACACCTTC
TRBD2,TRBJ2-3,TRBV5-1,.,CASSLARTSGGRGEDTQYF,TGCGCCAGCAGCTTGGCCCGGACTAGCGGGGGCCGGGGTGAAGATACGCAGTATTTT
.,TRBJ1-1,TRBV28,.,CASSPPGVQAFF,TGTGCCAGCAGTCCGCCAGGGGTACAAGCTTTCTTT
.,TRBJ1-5,TRBV19,medium-sized,CASNSGVTEMRTSNQPQHF,TGTGCCAGTAACTCGGGGGTGACAGAGATGAGAACTAGCAATCAGCCCCAGCATTTT
.,TRBJ2-3,TRBV9,.,CASSVAGTSTDTQYF,TGTGCCAGCAGCGTAGCGGGTACTAGCACAGATACGCAGTATTTT
TRBD1,TRBJ2-1,TRBV5-8,.,CASSMGDRAYNEQFF,TGTGCCAGCAGCATGGGGGACAGGGCCTACAATGAGCAGTTCTTC
.,TRBJ2-7,TRBV27,.,CASSITPGLSTEQYF,TGTGCCAGCAGCATCACCCCGGGACTGTCAACGGAGCAGTACTTC
.,TRBJ1-1,TRBV6-1,.,CASTPGVATEAFF,TGTGCCAGCACTCCAGGGGTCGCCACTGAAGCTTTCTTT
.,TRBJ1-1,TRBV28,.,CASSPRTGLRAEAFF,TGTGCCAGCAGTCCACGTACCGGATTGAGGGCTGAAGCTTTCTTT
.,TRBJ1-1,TRBV5-1,few,CATTAGSGDTEAFF,TGCGCCACCACAGCAGGTTCAGGGGACACTGAAGCTTTCTTT
.,TRBJ1-5,TRBV6-1,.,CASSTPENNQPQHF,TGTGCCAGCAGTACGCCGGAAAACAATCAGCCCCAGCATTTT
TRBD2,TRBJ2-1,TRBV11-2,.,CASSLAPLGGGINEQFF,TGTGCCAGCAGCTTGGCCCCTCTGGGGGGGGGAATAAATGAGCAGTTCTTC
TRBD2,TRBJ2-3,TRBV4-2,.,CASSQEQAGSTDTQYF,TGTGCCAGCAGCCAAGAGCAAGCGGGAAGCACAGATACGCAGTATTTT
.,TRBJ2-5,TRBV7-8,medium-sized,CASSLIGGETQYF,TGTGCCAGCAGCTTAATTGGGGGAGAGACCCAGTACTTC
.,TRBJ1-4,TRBV2,.,CASSQTGQGEKLFF,TGTGCCAGCAGTCAGACAGGCCAGGGAGAAAAACTGTTTTTT
.,TRBJ2-2,TRBV7-9,.,CASSLDGGGELFF,TGTGCCAGCAGCTTAGACGGAGGCGGGGAGCTGTTTTTT
.,TRBJ2-6,TRBV28,.,CASSGGVSGSGANVLTF,TGTGCCAGCAGTGGAGGGGTATCGGGCTCTGGGGCCAACGTCCTGACTTTC
.,TRBJ2-5,TRBV7-7,.,CASSLAEYQETQYF,TGTGCTAGCAGCTTAGCCGAGTACCAAGAGACCCAGTACTTC
.,TRBJ1-1,TRBV28,.,CASSRTPNTEAFF,TGTGCCAGCAGCCGGACACCGAACACTGAAGCTTTCTTT
.,TRBJ2-2,TRBV15,few,CATSRGPGDTGELFF,TGTGCCACCAGCAGAGGTCCAGGGGACACCGGGGAGCTGTTTTTT
.,TRBJ1-1,TRBV6-5,medium-sized,CASSYSAGPMAAFF,TGTGCCAGCAGTTACTCGGCGGGACCTATGGCAGCTTTCTTT
.,TRBJ2-7,TRBV6-5,.,CASSYGQGGDYEQYF,TGTGCCAGCAGTTACGGACAGGGAGGGGACTACGAGCAGTACTTC
.,TRBJ2-5,TRBV7-6,.,CASSLESQYQETQYF,TGTGCCAGCAGCTTAGAGAGTCAGTACCAAGAGACCCAGTACTTC
.,TRBJ1-5,TRBV18,.,CASSPRGGDQPQHF,TGTGCCAGCTCGCCCCGAGGGGGTGATCAGCCCCAGCATTTT
.,TRBJ2-3,TRBV11-2,once,CASSSRVQDTQYF,TGTGCCAGCAGCTCCCGGGTTCAAGATACGCAGTATTTT
TRBD1,TRBJ1-2,TRBV2,.,CASRDRGIYGYTF,TGTGCCAGCCGGGACAGGGGAATTTATGGCTACACCTTC
.,TRBJ2-5,TRBV19,.,CASSTLIQGPETQYF,TGTGCCAGTAGTACCCTAATACAGGGTCCGGAGACCCAGTACTTC
.,TRBJ2-2,TRBV21-1,few,CASSKVATGGHGELFF,TGTGCCAGCAGCAAAGTGGCCACGGGAGGCCACGGGGAGCTGTTTTTT
TRBD2,TRBJ2-1,TRBV7-6,.,CASSLAWGRTSGYNEQFF,TGTGCCAGCAGCTTAGCGTGGGGCCGGACTAGCGGGTACAATGAGCAGTTCTTC
TRBD1,TRBJ2-5,TRBV2,.,CASRTTGETQYF,TGTGCCAGCAGGACGACAGGGGAGACCCAGTACTTC
TRBD2,TRBJ2-1,TRBV15,once,CATSRDLAGGSYNEQFF,TGTGCCACCAGCAGAGATCTAGCGGGCGGATCCTACAATGAGCAGTTCTTC
TRBD2,TRBJ2-3,TRBV7-9,.,CASTTGGYTDTQYF,TGTGCCAGCACAACGGGGGGTTACACAGATACGCAGTATTTT
.,TRBJ1-5,TRBV28,.,CASSFLIGGYSNQPQHF,TGTGCCAGCAGTTTCCTTATCGGGGGCTATAGCAATCAGCCCCAGCATTTT
TRBD1,TRBJ1-2,TRBV18,once,CASSPPAGQPGGYTF,TGTGCCAGCTCACCACCGGCGGGACAGCCAGGGGGCTACACCTTC
.,TRBJ1-1,TRBV7-9,.,CGVGRPEAFF,TGTGGGGTCGGGAGACCTGAAGCTTTCTTT
.,TRBJ1-3,TRBV6-1,.,CASSEGEGRNTIYF,TGTGCCAGCAGTGAGGGTGAGGGACGAAACACCATATATTTT
.,TRBJ2-1,TRBV6-4,.,CASSDTGGRGHNEQFF,TGTGCCAGCAGTGACACGGGGGGCCGGGGACACAATGAGCAGTTCTTC
.,TRBJ2-4,TRBV6-5,.,CASSQGLSNIQYF,TGTGCCAGCAGCCAGGGACTCTCCAACATTCAGTACTTC
.,TRBJ1-3,TRBV7-9,.,CASSYDTIGNTIYF,TGTGCCAGCAGCTATGACACAATTGGAAACACCATATATTTT
.,TRBJ2-3,TRBV7-9,.,CASSLPVTDTQYF,TGTGCCAGCAGCTTACCAGTCACAGATACGCAGTATTTT
TRBD1,TRBJ1-4,TRBV6-1,once,CASSEGTGDAEKLFF,TGTGCCAGCAGTGAAGGGACAGGGGACGCTGAAAAACTGTTTTTT
.,TRBJ2-3,TRBV6-1,.,CASSAGSTDTQYF,TGTGCCAGCAGTGCAGGGAGCACAGATACGCAGTATTTT
TRBD2,TRBJ2-1,TRBV5-5,.,CASSMRGDSYNEQFF,TGTGCCAGCAGCATGCGGGGGGACTCCTACAATGAGCAGTTCTTC
.,TRBJ2-7,TRBV6-5,few,CASTWGREQYF,TGTGCCAGCACTTGGGGGCGAGAGCAGTACTTC